Listed here are 2 T cell receptor beta chains from one sample, sequenced in a study of T-cell memory formation after mild COVID-19. In TCRdb, the 5' RACE reads were re-called with MiXCR into one record per CDR3 protein. Of roughly 140,000 distinct CDR3 sequences listed, around 15% are singletons. Sequenced: PBMCs or a T cell subset sorted from them (not recorded which). Receptors originate from an adult woman who had mild COVID-19 (a few samples of this study predate the infection). Cell type and time point are not known.

The genes are TRBV30 and TRBJ1-1; D remains ambiguous. CDR1 is GTSNPN and CDR2 is SVGIG in the germline V gene (reference sequence). The CDR3 has 13 amino acids. V lost 3 bases, J lost 4 bases, and 12 bases lay in between. This CDR3 reads CAWRVEGFTEAFF. CDR3 in DNA: TGTGCCTGGAGAGTAGAAGGGTTCACTGAAGCTTTCTTT.

The chain carries TRBV7-6 and TRBJ1-1; D is ambiguous. Trimming left V 1 base short and J 1 base short, with 7 bases between. The CDR3 has 14 residues. CDR1 and CDR2 (germline): SGHVS, FNYEAQ. CDR3 residues: CASSLVQENTEAFF. CDR3 coding DNA: TGTGCCAGCAGCTTAGTTCAGGAGAACACTGAAGCTTTCTTT. Full variable domain (missing parts from reference TRBV7-6 and TRBJ1-1): GAGVSQSPRYKVTKRGQDVALRCDPISGHVSLYWYRQALGQGPEFLTYFNYEAQQDKSGLPNDRFSAERPEGSISTLTIQRTEQRDSAMYRCASSLVQENTEAFFGQGTRLTVV.